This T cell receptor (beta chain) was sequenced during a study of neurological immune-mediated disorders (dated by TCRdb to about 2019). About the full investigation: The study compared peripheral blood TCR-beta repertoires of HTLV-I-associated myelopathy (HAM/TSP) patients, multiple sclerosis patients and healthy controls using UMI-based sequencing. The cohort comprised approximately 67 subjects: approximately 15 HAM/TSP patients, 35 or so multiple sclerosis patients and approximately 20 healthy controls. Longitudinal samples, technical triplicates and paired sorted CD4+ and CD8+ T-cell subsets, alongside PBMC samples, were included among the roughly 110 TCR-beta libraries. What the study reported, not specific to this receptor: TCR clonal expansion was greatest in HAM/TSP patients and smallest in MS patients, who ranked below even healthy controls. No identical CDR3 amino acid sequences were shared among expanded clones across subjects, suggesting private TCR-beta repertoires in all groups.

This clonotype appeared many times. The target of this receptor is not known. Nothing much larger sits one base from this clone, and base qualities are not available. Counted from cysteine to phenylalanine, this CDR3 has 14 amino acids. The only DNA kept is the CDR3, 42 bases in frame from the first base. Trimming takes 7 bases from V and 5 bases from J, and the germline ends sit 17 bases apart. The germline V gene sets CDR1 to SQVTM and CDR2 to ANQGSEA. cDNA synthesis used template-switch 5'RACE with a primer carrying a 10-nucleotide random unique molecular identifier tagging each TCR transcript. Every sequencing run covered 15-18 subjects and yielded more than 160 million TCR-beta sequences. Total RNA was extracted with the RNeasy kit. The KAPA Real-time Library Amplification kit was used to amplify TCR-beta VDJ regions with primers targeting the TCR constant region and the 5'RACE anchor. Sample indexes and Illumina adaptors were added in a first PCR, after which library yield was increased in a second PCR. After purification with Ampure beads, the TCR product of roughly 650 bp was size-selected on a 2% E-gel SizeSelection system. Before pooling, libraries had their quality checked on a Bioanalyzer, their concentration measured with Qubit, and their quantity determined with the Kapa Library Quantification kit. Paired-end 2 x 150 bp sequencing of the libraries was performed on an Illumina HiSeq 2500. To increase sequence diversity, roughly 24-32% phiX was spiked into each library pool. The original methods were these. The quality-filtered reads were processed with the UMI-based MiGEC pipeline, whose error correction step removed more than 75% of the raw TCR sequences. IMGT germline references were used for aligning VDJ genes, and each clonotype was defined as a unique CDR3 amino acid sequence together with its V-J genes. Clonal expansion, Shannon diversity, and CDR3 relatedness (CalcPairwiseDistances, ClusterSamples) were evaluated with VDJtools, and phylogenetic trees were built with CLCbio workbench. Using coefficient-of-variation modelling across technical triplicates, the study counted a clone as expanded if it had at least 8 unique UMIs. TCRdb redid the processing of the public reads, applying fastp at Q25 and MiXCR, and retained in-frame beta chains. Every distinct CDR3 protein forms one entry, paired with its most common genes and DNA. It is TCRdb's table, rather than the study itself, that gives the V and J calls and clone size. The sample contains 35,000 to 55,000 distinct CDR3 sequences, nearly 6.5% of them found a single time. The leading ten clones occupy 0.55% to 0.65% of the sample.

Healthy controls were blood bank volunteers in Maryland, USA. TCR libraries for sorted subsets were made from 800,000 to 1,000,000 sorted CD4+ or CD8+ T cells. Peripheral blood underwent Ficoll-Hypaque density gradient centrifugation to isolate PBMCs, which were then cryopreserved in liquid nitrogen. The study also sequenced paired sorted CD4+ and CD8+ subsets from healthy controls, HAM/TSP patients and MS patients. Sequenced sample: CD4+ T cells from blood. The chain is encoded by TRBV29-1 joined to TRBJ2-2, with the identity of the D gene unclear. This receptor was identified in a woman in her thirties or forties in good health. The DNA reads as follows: TGCAGCGGGGAAAGACTGGGCGTGACCGGGGAGCTGTTTTTT. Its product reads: CSGERLGVTGELFF.